The 20 T cell receptor beta chains in this list originate from one sample, sequenced in a study of regulatory T cells in long-lasting Graves disease. Arm-PCR of CDR3 regions and iRepertoire HTBI primers were the basis on which TCR beta libraries were built. TCRdb itself ran the multiplex PCR reads through MiXCR, one entry per CDR3 protein. The data show roughly 400,000 distinct CDR3 sequences, with approximately 16% seen just once and about a quarter held by the top ten. As for time point: newly diagnosed GD, antithyroid drugs for less than 3 months. The TCR library used RNA extracted from PBMCs. The same data also went into a second study, on T cells in Graves' hyperthyroidism and ophthalmopathy.

The sample consisted of peripheral blood mononuclear cells (PBMCs), taken at new diagnosis, from a patient treated with antithyroid drugs. These receptors were obtained from a woman in her late teens or twenties with Graves disease.

CDR3 sequence (DNA): TGCGCCAGCAGCTTGGAGCCAGGGAACACACGAGAGACCCAGTACTTC. This translates into CASSLEPGNTRETQYF. This chain links TRBV5-1 with TRBJ2-5; D may be TRBD1 (5 bases). The CDR3 has 16 amino acids. Deletions cut 0 bases from V and 4 bases from J, with 16 bases between. Germline CDR1 is SGHRS and CDR2 is YFSETQ.

This clonotype appeared many times. This chain links TRBV7-3 with TRBJ2-3; D unclear. Germline CDR1 reads SGHTA; CDR2 reads FQGTGA. V shed 2 bases and J shed 5 bases, with 5 bases lying between them. CDR3 length equals 12 residues. CDR3 nucleotide sequence: TGTGCCAGCAGCTTAGGTCGAGATACGCAGTATTTT. Residues: CASSLGRDTQYF.

This clonotype was seen ten or more times. J is TRBJ2-1 and V is TRBV6-2 or TRBV6-3; TRBD1 aligns across 9 bases. Trimming took 6 bases from V and 10 from J; bases not matched to a gene: 7. The CDR3 has 13 residues. CDR1 and CDR2 (germline): MNHEY, SVGEGT. Written as DNA, the CDR3 is TGTGCCAGCAGGCAACAGGGGGCCAGAGAGCAGTTCTTC. This codes for CASRQQGAREQFF.

This clonotype was found many times. The V gene is TRBV4-1, the J gene TRBJ2-7, with a possible D match to TRBD2 (5 bases). Trimming removed 1 base at V and 4 bases at J, with 14 bases between. Germline CDR1 reads MGHRA; CDR2 reads YSYEKL. The CDR3 runs 15 residues. CDR3 residues: CASSQAWTGSYEQYF. In DNA form, the CDR3 reads TGCGCCAGCAGCCAAGCGTGGACTGGTTCTTACGAGCAGTACTTC.

This clonotype was found a few times. The chain joins TRBV5-1 to TRBJ1-1; D not resolved. V shed 1 base and J shed 1 base, with 8 bases lying between them. The CDR3 runs 14 residues. CDR1 is SGHRS, CDR2 YFSETQ, per germline. The CDR3 sequence: CASSLTQQNTEAFF. The CDR3 DNA follows: TGCGCCAGCAGCTTGACCCAGCAGAACACTGAAGCTTTCTTT.

This clonotype came up many times. The chain combines TRBV24-1 with TRBJ2-7, with 9 positions matching TRBD1. Germline V CDR1 and CDR2: KGHDR, SFDVKD. The CDR3 contains 15 residues. With 9 bases clipped from V and 2 bases from J, the junction kept 10 bases outside the gene matches. CDR3 sequence: CATSEATGGPYEQYF. DNA for the CDR3: TGTGCCACCTCAGAGGCGACAGGGGGGCCCTACGAGCAGTACTTC.

With regard to this clonotype: A much bigger clone sits one base away, suggesting this may be a read error. This chain joins TRBV15 and TRBJ2-1; 8 positions match TRBD2. The DNA end lines up better with TRBJ2-5; the J call may be wrong. Germline CDR1 is LNHNV and CDR2 is YYDKDF (reference sequence). CDR3 length: 14 residues. Here the CDR3 DNA reads TGTGTCACCAGCACCGGGAGGGATGTTGAGACCCAGTACTTC. It encodes CVTSTGRDVETQYF.

This clonotype was seen at least ten times. The V gene is TRBV25-1, the J gene TRBJ2-7; the D call may be TRBD1 or TRBD2 (5 bases each). V was shortened by 1 base and J by 0 bases, with 10 bases between the two germline ends. Germline V gene lookup returns CDR1 MGHDK and CDR2 SYGVNS. The CDR3 has 15 residues. The CDR3 spells CASSELGDPSYEQYF. The DNA for the CDR3 is TGTGCCAGCAGTGAATTAGGGGACCCCTCCTACGAGCAGTACTTC.

This clonotype was seen repeatedly, ten times or more. The V gene is TRBV5-5, the J gene TRBJ2-4; weak D call: TRBD1 (6 bases). This CDR3 contains 16 residues. Trimming removed 0 bases at V and 7 bases at J, with 17 bases between. CDR1 is SGHKS and CDR2 is YYEKEE in the germline V gene (reference sequence). The chain's CDR3 is CASSLVPRQEGNIQYF. CDR3 coding DNA: TGTGCCAGCAGCTTGGTTCCCCGACAGGAAGGGAACATTCAGTACTTC.

This chain links TRBV7-2 with TRBJ1-1, with a possible D match to TRBD1 (6 bases). The CDR3 has 16 residues. From germline, CDR1 is SGHTA and CDR2 FQGNSA. Trimming cost V 5 bases and J 3 bases, with 19 bases left between them. CDR3 loop: CASSHRRTATDTEAFF. In nucleotides, the CDR3 is TGTGCCAGCAGCCATCGCAGGACAGCCACGGACACTGAAGCTTTCTTT.

Many counts were recorded for this clonotype. This rearrangement joins TRBV20-1 to TRBJ2-3; D not certain. The CDR3 extends over 10 amino acids. Germline V CDR1 and CDR2: DFQATT, SNEGSKA (reference sequence). The V and J ends lost 8 bases and 0 bases respectively, with 3 bases between them. In DNA form, the CDR3 reads TGCAGTATGAGCACAGATACGCAGTATTTT. Translation: CSMSTDTQYF.

Turning to this clonotype: One junction end does not reproduce the germline sequence, and a read error may be involved. The CDR3 reads CAGSYDRYNEQFF. CDR3 DNA sequence: TGTGCCGGCAGTTACGACAGATACAATGAGCAGTTCTTC. The genes are TRBV6-2 or TRBV6-3 and TRBJ2-1, with TRBD1 as a possible D gene (5 bases). CDR1 is MNHEY and CDR2 is SVGEGT in the germline V gene. The CDR3 has 13 amino acids.

This clonotype has ten or more counts. The chain combines TRBV11-2 with TRBJ2-5; no reliable D call. The CDR3 runs to 17 residues. Germline V lookup: CDR1 SGHAT, CDR2 FQNNGV. Trimming cost V 5 bases and J 2 bases, with 21 bases left between them. Written as DNA, the CDR3 is TGTGCCAGCAGCCCAGAGGACGGGCTAGGATGGCAAGAGACCCAGTACTTC. Encoded protein: CASSPEDGLGWQETQYF.

This clonotype was observed many times. J is TRBJ2-6 and V is TRBV12-3 or TRBV12-4; a possible D gene is TRBD1 (6 bases). Trimming removed 2 bases at V and 1 base at J, with 9 bases between. The CDR3 length is 16 residues. The CDR3 spells CASSLRQGSGANVLTF. In DNA, the CDR3 is TGTGCCAGCAGTTTAAGGCAGGGGTCTGGGGCCAACGTCCTGACTTTC.

This clonotype occurred many times. The rearrangement uses TRBV6-5 and TRBJ1-2; D uncertain. Germline CDR1 is MNHEY and CDR2 is SVGAGI. The CDR3 spans 13 residues. With 2 bases removed from V and 8 bases from J, the gap between germline ends came to 12 bases. CDR3 nucleotides: TGTGCCAGCAGTTACGGTGACCTGGGAGGCTACACCTTC. It yields the protein CASSYGDLGGYTF.

This clonotype was observed many times. V usage is TRBV12-3 or TRBV12-4 and J usage is TRBJ1-1; possible D gene TRBD1, 6 bases. This CDR3 comprises 13 residues. Trimming pared 6 bases from V and 4 bases from J, leaving 12 bases between. The CDR3 nucleotides read TGTGCCAGCAGAAACGAGGGGGGCACTGAAGCTTTCTTT. Encoded protein: CASRNEGGTEAFF.

The table lists this clonotype with many counts. V gene TRBV6-5 combines with J gene TRBJ1-2; 7 bases agree with TRBD1. The CDR3 contains 12 residues. V lost 2 bases to trimming and J lost 6 bases; unmatched junction nucleotides: 0. Germline CDR1 reads MNHEY; CDR2 reads SVGAGI. The CDR3 is CASSYGQDGYTF. CDR3 sequence (DNA): TGTGCCAGCAGTTACGGACAGGATGGCTACACCTTC.

This clonotype was counted at least ten times. V usage is TRBV7-6 and J usage is TRBJ2-1, with D possibly TRBD2 on 5 matching bases. The CDR3 contains 15 residues. Trimming cost V 3 bases and J 4 bases, with 13 bases left between them. Looked up from germline, CDR1 is SGHVS and CDR2 is FNYEAQ. The CDR3 bases are TGTGCCAGCAGCTTTAGAGGGCGCGGGTACAATGAGCAGTTCTTC. It translates to CASSFRGRGYNEQFF.

Many counts were recorded for this clonotype. The CDR3 loop reads CASSLVSHGVQPQHF. CDR3 coding DNA: TGTGCCAGCAGCTTAGTATCCCACGGGGTCCAGCCCCAGCATTTT. The chain carries TRBV7-8 and TRBJ1-5; D is uncertain. The CDR3 extends over 15 amino acids. The V and J ends lost 1 base and 7 bases respectively, with 14 bases between them. Looked up from germline, CDR1 is SGHVS and CDR2 is FQNEAQ.

This clonotype came up many times. V gene TRBV28 combines with J gene TRBJ2-2; the D is unclear. V was clipped by 3 bases and J by 4 bases, with 6 bases between them. CDR1 MDHEN and CDR2 SYDVKM come from the germline V gene. The length of the CDR3 is 13 residues. The CDR3 region is CASSFPTTGELFF. The CDR3 DNA reads as TGTGCCAGCAGTTTCCCTACCACCGGGGAGCTGTTTTTT.